Listed below are T cell receptor beta chains from one sample, sequenced in a study of blood T cell repertoires in COVID-19. Profiling relied on immunoSEQ multiplex PCR, and the TCRdb table lists in-frame clones only, not all of them. Of tens of thousands of clones listed, around 90% are singletons. The sequencing sample was made of peripheral blood. The receptor source for this set is a man aged 55 to 69 with acute or convalescent COVID-19. The CDR3 runs from the conserved cysteine through the conserved F or W. The D gene is left open where the match is weak. Only some rows state a clone size, as once, few, many or a class for expanded clones.

abundance: -; d_gene: TRBD1; j_gene: TRBJ2-7; v_gene: TRBV5-4; CDR3aa: CASSLGGQGFGEQYF; CDR3nt: TGTGCCAGCAGCTTGGGGGGACAGGGTTTCGGCGAGCAGTACTTC
abundance: -; d_gene: TRBD1; j_gene: TRBJ2-2; v_gene: TRBV27; CDR3aa: CASSLRQGRTGELFF; CDR3nt: TGTGCCAGCAGTTTACGACAGGGTCGCACCGGGGAGCTGTTTTTT
abundance: -; d_gene: TRBD1; j_gene: TRBJ1-2; v_gene: TRBV19; CDR3aa: CATASTGGYGYTF; CDR3nt: TGTGCCACCGCCTCGACAGGGGGCTATGGCTACACCTTC
abundance: -; d_gene: TRBD2; j_gene: TRBJ2-1; v_gene: TRBV4-3; CDR3aa: CASSQGLAGGHYNEQFF; CDR3nt: TGCGCCAGCAGCCAGGGACTAGCGGGGGGCCACTACAATGAGCAGTTCTTC
abundance: -; d_gene: TRBD2; j_gene: TRBJ2-3; v_gene: TRBV7-6; CDR3aa: CASSPRTGTSRNTQYF; CDR3nt: TGTGCCAGCAGCCCCCGGACCGGGACTAGCCGAAATACGCAGTATTTT
abundance: -; d_gene: -; j_gene: TRBJ1-2; v_gene: TRBV19; CDR3aa: CASSGGRADYGYTF; CDR3nt: TGTGCCAGTAGTGGGGGCAGGGCGGACTATGGCTACACCTTC
abundance: -; d_gene: TRBD1; j_gene: TRBJ1-5; v_gene: TRBV5-5; CDR3aa: CASSSTGGNQPQHF; CDR3nt: TGTGCCAGCAGCAGTACAGGGGGCAATCAGCCCCAGCATTTT
abundance: -; d_gene: -; j_gene: TRBJ1-6; v_gene: TRBV4-3; CDR3aa: CASSQVTGGLNSPLHF; CDR3nt: TGCGCCAGCAGCCAAGTGACAGGCGGTCTAAATTCACCCCTCCACTTT
abundance: -; d_gene: -; j_gene: TRBJ1-3; v_gene: TRBV10-2; CDR3aa: CASSEGGMAGNTIYF; CDR3nt: TGCGCCAGCAGTGAGGGGGGGATGGCTGGAAACACCATATATTTT
abundance: -; d_gene: -; j_gene: TRBJ1-5; v_gene: TRBV30; CDR3aa: CAWSALQRNQPQHF; CDR3nt: TGTGCCTGGAGTGCACTCCAACGCAATCAGCCCCAGCATTTT
abundance: few; d_gene: TRBD1; j_gene: TRBJ1-1; v_gene: TRBV7-9; CDR3aa: CASSGTENTEAFF; CDR3nt: TGTGCCAGCAGCGGGACAGAGAACACTGAAGCTTTCTTT
abundance: -; d_gene: TRBD2; j_gene: TRBJ2-3; v_gene: TRBV24-1; CDR3aa: CATSAASGGPLDTQYF; CDR3nt: TGTGCCACCAGTGCGGCTAGCGGGGGGCCGTTAGATACGCAGTATTTT
abundance: -; d_gene: TRBD2; j_gene: TRBJ2-1; v_gene: TRBV10-2; CDR3aa: CASSALAGFEQFF; CDR3nt: TGCGCCAGCAGTGCGCTAGCGGGGTTTGAGCAGTTCTTC
abundance: -; d_gene: -; j_gene: TRBJ1-5; v_gene: TRBV28; CDR3aa: CASSFRRSSQPQHF; CDR3nt: TGTGCCAGCAGCTTCCGGCGGAGCAGCCAGCCCCAGCATTTT
abundance: -; d_gene: TRBD1; j_gene: TRBJ1-5; v_gene: TRBV6-6; CDR3aa: CASSPDRGNQPQHF; CDR3nt: TGTGCCAGCAGCCCAGACAGGGGCAATCAGCCCCAGCATTTT
abundance: -; d_gene: -; j_gene: TRBJ2-7; v_gene: TRBV5-1; CDR3aa: CASSSDRLFYEQYF; CDR3nt: TGCGCCAGCAGCTCCGACAGGCTCTTCTACGAGCAGTACTTC
abundance: once; d_gene: TRBD1; j_gene: TRBJ1-6; v_gene: TRBV19; CDR3aa: CASSPSGQGNSPLHF; CDR3nt: TGTGCCAGTTCACCCTCTGGACAGGGTAATTCACCCCTCCACTTT
abundance: -; d_gene: TRBD1; j_gene: TRBJ1-2; v_gene: TRBV11-2; CDR3aa: CASSLGGQGGFYGYTF; CDR3nt: TGTGCCAGCAGCTTAGGAGGACAGGGAGGCTTCTATGGCTACACCTTC
abundance: -; d_gene: TRBD2; j_gene: TRBJ2-1; v_gene: TRBV3-1/TRBV3-2; CDR3aa: CASSQVGTSGSYNEQFF; CDR3nt: TGTGCCAGCAGCCAAGTTGGTACTAGCGGCTCCTACAATGAGCAGTTCTTC
abundance: -; d_gene: -; j_gene: TRBJ1-5; v_gene: TRBV19; CDR3aa: CASSNSGGNQPQHF; CDR3nt: TGTGCCAGTAGTAATTCGGGAGGCAATCAGCCCCAGCATTTT